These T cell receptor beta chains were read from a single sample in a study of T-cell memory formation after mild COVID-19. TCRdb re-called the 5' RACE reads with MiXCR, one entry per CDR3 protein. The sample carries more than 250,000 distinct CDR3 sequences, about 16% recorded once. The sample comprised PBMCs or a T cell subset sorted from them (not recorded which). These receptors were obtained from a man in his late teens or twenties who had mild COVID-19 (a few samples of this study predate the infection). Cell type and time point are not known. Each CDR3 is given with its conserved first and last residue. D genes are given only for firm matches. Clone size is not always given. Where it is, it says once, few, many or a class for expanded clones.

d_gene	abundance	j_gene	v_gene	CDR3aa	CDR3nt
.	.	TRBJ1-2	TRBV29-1	CSVEGWGGEDGYTF	TGCAGCGTTGAAGGCTGGGGCGGGGAAGACGGCTACACCTTC
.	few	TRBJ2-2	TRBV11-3	CASSLDSFDNGELFF	TGTGCCAGCAGCTTAGATAGTTTCGATAACGGGGAGCTGTTTTTT
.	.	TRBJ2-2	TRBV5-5	CASSLSSGAGELFF	TGTGCCAGCAGCTTGTCGTCGGGGGCCGGGGAGCTGTTTTTT
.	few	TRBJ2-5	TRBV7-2	CANSKRAEETQYF	TGTGCCAACAGTAAGCGGGCCGAAGAGACCCAGTACTTC
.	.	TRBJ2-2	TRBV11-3	CASSLGGRNTGELFF	TGTGCCAGCAGCTTAGGGGGCAGAAACACCGGGGAGCTGTTTTTT
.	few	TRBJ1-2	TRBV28	CASSYGTGGYGYTF	TGTGCCAGCAGTTACGGGACCGGCGGCTATGGCTACACCTTC
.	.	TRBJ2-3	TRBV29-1	CSGDVGGQHTDTQYF	TGCAGCGGTGATGTTGGGGGTCAGCACACAGATACGCAGTATTTT
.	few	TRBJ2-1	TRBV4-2	CASSQVTVPQFF	TGTGCCAGCAGCCAAGTAACGGTGCCTCAGTTCTTC
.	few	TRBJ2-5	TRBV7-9	CASSPQGYPGTQYF	TGTGCCAGCAGCCCGCAAGGATACCCAGGGACCCAGTACTTC
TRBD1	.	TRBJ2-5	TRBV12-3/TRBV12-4	CASSRTGGQETQYF	TGTGCCAGCAGCAGAACAGGGGGGCAAGAGACCCAGTACTTC
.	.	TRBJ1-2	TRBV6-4	CASSDSREAGGYTF	TGTGCCAGCAGTGACTCAAGGGAAGCCGGTGGCTACACCTTC
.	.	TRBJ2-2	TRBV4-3	CASSQEGANTGELFF	TGCGCCAGCAGCCAAGAGGGAGCCAACACCGGGGAGCTGTTTTTT
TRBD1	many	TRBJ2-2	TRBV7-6	CASRGDRVPTGELFF	TGTGCCAGCCGTGGGGACAGGGTCCCCACCGGGGAGCTGTTTTTT
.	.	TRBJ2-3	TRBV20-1	CSASRGPDTQYF	TGCAGTGCAAGCAGGGGTCCAGATACGCAGTATTTT
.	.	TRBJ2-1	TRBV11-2	CASSPPAVGASYNEQFF	TGTGCCAGCAGCCCCCCCGCCGTGGGGGCCTCCTACAATGAGCAGTTCTTC
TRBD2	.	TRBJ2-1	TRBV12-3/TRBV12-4	CASSLLAGSVNEQFF	TGTGCCAGCAGTTTACTAGCGGGATCCGTTAATGAGCAGTTCTTC
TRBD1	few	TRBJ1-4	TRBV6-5	CASRPQGLRWEKLFF	TGTGCCAGCAGACCACAGGGGCTTCGGTGGGAAAAACTGTTTTTT
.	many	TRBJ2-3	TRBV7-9	CASTTGWGSTDTQYF	TGTGCCAGCACCACAGGCTGGGGGTCCACAGATACGCAGTATTTT
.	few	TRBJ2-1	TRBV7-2	CASSLSVGDQFF	TGTGCCAGCAGCTTAAGCGTAGGCGACCAGTTCTTC
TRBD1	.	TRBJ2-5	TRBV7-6	CASSQRIVTGGLQETQYF	TGTGCCAGCAGCCAAAGGATAGTGACAGGGGGACTCCAAGAGACCCAGTACTTC
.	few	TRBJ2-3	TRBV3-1	CASRLTASTDTQYF	TGTGCCAGCAGGCTGACAGCTAGCACAGATACGCAGTATTTT
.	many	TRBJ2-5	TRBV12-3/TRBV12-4	CASSLRSGYQETQYF	TGTGCCAGCAGTTTAAGGTCAGGGTACCAAGAGACCCAGTACTTC
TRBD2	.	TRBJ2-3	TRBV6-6	CASRLAGTDTQYF	TGTGCCAGCAGGCTAGCGGGCACAGATACGCAGTATTTT
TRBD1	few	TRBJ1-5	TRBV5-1	CASSLGTVANQPQHF	TGCGCCAGCAGCTTAGGGACAGTTGCCAATCAGCCCCAGCATTTT
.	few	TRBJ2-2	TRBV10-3	CAISESTGSRTGELFF	TGTGCCATCAGTGAGTCTACAGGGTCGAGAACCGGGGAGCTGTTTTTT
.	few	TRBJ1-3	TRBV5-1	CASSLIGGPGNTIYF	TGCGCCAGCAGCTTGATTGGGGGGCCTGGAAACACCATATATTTT
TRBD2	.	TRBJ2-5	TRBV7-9	CASTGGVQETQYF	TGTGCCAGCACCGGGGGGGTGCAAGAGACCCAGTACTTC
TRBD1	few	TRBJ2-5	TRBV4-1	CASSQDSGGVRETQYF	TGCGCCAGCAGCCAAGACTCAGGGGGCGTAAGAGAGACCCAGTACTTC
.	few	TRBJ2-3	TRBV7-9	CASSSAALTDTQYF	TGTGCCAGCAGCTCCGCGGCCCTCACAGATACGCAGTATTTT
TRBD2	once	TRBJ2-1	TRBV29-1	CSGRGGYNEQFF	TGCAGCGGGCGGGGGGGCTACAATGAGCAGTTCTTC
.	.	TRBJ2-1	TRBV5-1	CASSLTGRSLNEQFF	TGCGCCAGCAGCCTCACGGGGCGCAGCCTCAATGAGCAGTTCTTC
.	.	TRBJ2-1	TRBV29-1	CSVLRQGNEQFF	TGCAGCGTGCTTAGGCAGGGCAATGAGCAGTTCTTC